In this sample, the clone carrying this TCR beta chain turned up many times. Its antigen is unknown. CDR1 is MDHEN, CDR2 SYDVKM, per germline. The CDR3 extends over 12 amino acids. The ends were cut back, 3 bases at V and 3 bases at J, with 5 bases in the middle. MiXCR, applied by TCRdb to the reads, yields one record per CDR3 protein. Of approximately 750,000 distinct CDR3 sequences listed, 35% to 45% were seen once; the top ten hold under 3%. These data originate in a study of T cell repertoires in cytomegalovirus infection. Findings and caveats of the study: Of the TCR beta families, the public ones yielded a cumulative frequency that identified carriers of CMV plus the relevant HLA. Predominance within the ex vivo response was attributable to HLA-C-restricted CMV-specific TCR beta clonotypes.

The rearrangement uses TRBV28 and TRBJ1-2; D remains unclear. The TCR originated in a human donor in good health (CMV status not recorded). Some clones in this sample may be carry-over from other donors' samples. The material sequenced was PBMCs. This chain's CDR3 is CASSLADYGYTF. For the CDR3, the DNA is TGTGCCAGCAGTTTGGCGGACTATGGCTACACCTTC.